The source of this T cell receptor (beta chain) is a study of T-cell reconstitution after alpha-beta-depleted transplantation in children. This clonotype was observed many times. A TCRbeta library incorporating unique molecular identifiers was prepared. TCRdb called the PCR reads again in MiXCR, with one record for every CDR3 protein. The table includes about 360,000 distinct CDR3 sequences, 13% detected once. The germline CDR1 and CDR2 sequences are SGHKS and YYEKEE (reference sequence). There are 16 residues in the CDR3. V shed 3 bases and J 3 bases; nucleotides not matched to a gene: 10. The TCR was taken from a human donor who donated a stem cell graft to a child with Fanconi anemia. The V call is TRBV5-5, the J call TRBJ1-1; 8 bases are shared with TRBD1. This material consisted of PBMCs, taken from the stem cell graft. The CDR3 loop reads CASSSKTGGVDTEAFF. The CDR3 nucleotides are TGTGCCAGCAGCTCAAAAACAGGGGGAGTGGACACTGAAGCTTTCTTT.